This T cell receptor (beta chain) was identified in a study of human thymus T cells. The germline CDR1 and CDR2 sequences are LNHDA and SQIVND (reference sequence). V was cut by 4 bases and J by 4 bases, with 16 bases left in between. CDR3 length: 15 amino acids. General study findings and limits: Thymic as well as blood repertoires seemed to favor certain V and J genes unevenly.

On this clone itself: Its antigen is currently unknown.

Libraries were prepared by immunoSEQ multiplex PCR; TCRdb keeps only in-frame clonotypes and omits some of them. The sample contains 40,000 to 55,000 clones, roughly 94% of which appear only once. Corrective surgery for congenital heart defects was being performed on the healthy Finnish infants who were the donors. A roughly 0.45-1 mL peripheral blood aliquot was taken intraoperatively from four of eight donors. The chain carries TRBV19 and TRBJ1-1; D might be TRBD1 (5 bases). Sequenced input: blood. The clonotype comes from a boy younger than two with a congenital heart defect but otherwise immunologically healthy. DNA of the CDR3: TGTGCCAGTAGTAGAAGGCCGGGGCGGGGCACTGAAGCTTTCTTT. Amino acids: CASSRRPGRGTEAFF.